These 21 T cell receptor beta chains were all obtained from the same sample, sequenced in a study of CD8 T cells in ankylosing spondylitis. Notes on the study in general: Typical of ankylosing spondylitis blood, it appeared, was a TCR beta motif of under 10 highly homologous variants.

MiXCR, run by TCRdb on the 5' RACE reads, gives a single entry per CDR3 protein. This sample carries about 390,000 distinct CDR3 sequences, about a fifth of them seen once, and the ten largest clones take 16%. Which antigens these TCRs recognize remains unknown. Material: blood, either unsorted or a sorted T cell fraction (not recorded which). These receptor sequences come from a male donor with ankylosing spondylitis.

This clonotype was counted a few times. This chain links TRBV2 with TRBJ2-7; TRBD1 aligns across 8 bases. Trimming at V came to 4 bases and at J to 4 bases, leaving 9 bases not matched to a gene. Germline CDR1 reads SNHLY; CDR2 reads FYNNEI. This CDR3 spans 15 amino acids. The CDR3: CASSVDAGGEYEQYF. CDR3 DNA sequence: TGTGCCAGCAGTGTTGACGCAGGGGGCGAGTACGAGCAGTACTTC.

The rearrangement uses TRBV6-1 and TRBJ2-1, with 8 bases that match TRBD2. V lost 6 bases to trimming and J lost 8 bases; unmatched junction nucleotides: 12. This CDR3 has 15 amino acids. The V gene's germline CDR1 is MNHNS and CDR2 SASEGT. The CDR3 here is CASSPLAGGWDEQFF. DNA for the CDR3: TGTGCCAGCAGCCCTTTGGCGGGAGGCTGGGATGAGCAGTTCTTC.

In this sample, this clonotype turned up a few times. The chain is built from TRBV3-1 and TRBJ2-5, with 7 bases lining up with TRBD2. The CDR3 is 16 residues long. Germline trimming cut 5 bases from V and 1 base from J; bases unmatched to any gene: 10. In germline, CDR1 is LGHDT, CDR2 YNNKEL (reference sequence). In nucleotides, the CDR3 is TGTGCCAGCAGCTACCCTAGCGGCGGGCCCCAAGAGACCCAGTACTTC. Its translation is CASSYPSGGPQETQYF.

This clonotype was counted a few times. The chain joins TRBV11-3 to TRBJ1-1; D may be TRBD1 (5 bases). CDR1 and CDR2 from the germline V gene are SGHNT and YENEEA. Trimming removed 5 bases from V and 2 bases from J, with 15 bases in between. This CDR3 has 15 amino acids. The CDR3 DNA reads TGTGCCAGCAGCCCGGCCGGGACGATTAACACTGAAGCTTTCTTT. Protein product: CASSPAGTINTEAFF.

The chain recombines TRBV5-1 with TRBJ2-7, with 13 nucleotides matching TRBD2. J was trimmed by 7 bases and V by 2 bases; bases with no gene match: 3. The CDR3 loop spans 14 amino acids. Germline assignment: CDR1 SGHRS and CDR2 YFSETQ. The CDR3 bases are TGCGCCAGCAGCTTAGGGACTAGCGGGGTGGAGCAGTACTTC. It yields the protein CASSLGTSGVEQYF.

This clonotype showed up just a few times. CDR3: CASSQGTSGRAANIQYF. The DNA of the CDR3 is TGCGCCAGCAGCCAGGGGACTAGCGGGAGGGCCGCGAACATTCAGTACTTC. The chain uses TRBV4-3 and TRBJ2-4, with 16 positions matching TRBD2. The CDR3 contains 17 residues. In germline, CDR1 is LGHNA, CDR2 YSLEER. V was pared by 3 bases and J by 7 bases, with 6 bases of the junction left unmatched.

This clonotype was counted a few times. The V call is TRBV6-1, the J call TRBJ2-2, with unresolved D. The CDR3 is 16 residues long. CDR1 MNHNS and CDR2 SASEGT come from the germline V gene. V was cut by 1 base and J by 7 bases, with 16 bases left in between. CDR3 DNA sequence: TGTGCCAGCAGTGAAGAGGTCGATGACTTCGGCGGGGAGCTGTTTTTT. Translated, it gives CASSEEVDDFGGELFF.

V and J are TRBV20-1 and TRBJ2-1, with D perhaps given as TRBD1 or TRBD2 (5 bases each). Trimming removed 6 bases from V and 4 bases from J, with 10 bases in between. The CDR3 contains 12 residues. Per the germline V gene, CDR1 is DFQATT and CDR2 is SNEGSKA (reference sequence). The CDR3 coding sequence is TGCAGTGCGGGGACCGCGTACAATGAGCAGTTCTTC. Translation gives CSAGTAYNEQFF.

This clonotype has just a few counts. The rearrangement joins TRBV5-1 to TRBJ2-7, with TRBD1 as a possible D gene (5 bases). Germline V gene sequence: CDR1 SGHRS, CDR2 YFSETQ. Trimming took 4 bases from V and 1 from J, leaving 15 bases between them. The CDR3 contains 15 residues. The CDR3 loop reads CASSVGHPASYEQYF. CDR3 bases: TGCGCCAGCAGCGTCGGACACCCAGCTTCCTACGAGCAGTACTTC.

This clonotype appeared a few times. V gene TRBV5-1 combines with J gene TRBJ2-5, with D perhaps being TRBD1 or TRBD2 (5 bases each). Germline CDR1 SGHRS, CDR2 YFSETQ. This CDR3 has 16 amino acids. V was clipped by 0 bases and J by 5 bases, with 17 bases between them. The CDR3 region has the DNA TGCGCCAGCAGCTTGGACCTCGGGGACCCCCCTGAGACCCAGTACTTC. Its protein is CASSLDLGDPPETQYF.

This clonotype was counted a few times. The rearrangement links TRBV20-1 to TRBJ2-3, with D perhaps given as TRBD1 or TRBD2 (6 bases each). Trimming took 6 bases from V and 1 from J, leaving 17 bases between them. In germline, CDR1 is DFQATT, CDR2 SNEGSKA (reference sequence). This CDR3 spans 15 amino acids. The chain's CDR3 is CSAGTPGTGTDTQYF. The CDR3 nucleotides are TGCAGTGCGGGGACACCCGGGACTGGCACAGATACGCAGTATTTT.

There are a few counts of this clonotype. CDR3 in DNA: TGCGCCAGCAGCTACTCTGGGGCCAACGTCCTGACTTTC. Amino acids: CASSYSGANVLTF. The chain joins TRBV5-1 to TRBJ2-6; the D is unclear. The CDR3 contains 13 residues. Trimming left V 3 bases short and J 0 bases short, with 1 base between. Per germline, CDR1 SGHRS and CDR2 YFSETQ.

This clonotype was found a few times. The rearrangement links TRBV24-1 to TRBJ2-1, with 8 bases aligning to TRBD2. From germline, CDR1 is KGHDR and CDR2 SFDVKD. Unmatched junction bases numbered 8, after V lost 7 bases and J lost 7 bases. The CDR3 extends over 14 amino acids. The DNA of the CDR3 is TGTGCCACCAGGGAAAGCGGGAGCGGAAATGAGCAGTTCTTC. Its protein product is CATRESGSGNEQFF.

The sample holds a few counts of this clonotype. The chain is built from TRBV12-3 or TRBV12-4 and TRBJ2-1; 10 nucleotides match TRBD2. This CDR3 has 15 residues. The V gene end was trimmed by 2 bases and the J gene end by 7 bases; junction bases not matched to a gene: 5. The CDR3 region is CASSLLAGAGNEQFF. CDR3 nucleotides: TGTGCCAGCAGTTTACTAGCGGGAGCTGGGAATGAGCAGTTCTTC.

This clonotype was recorded a few times. The chain joins TRBV5-1 to TRBJ1-1, with D unclear. The germline V and J ends were trimmed by 2 bases and 1 base, with 6 bases remaining between them. The CDR3 runs to 13 residues. Germline CDR1 reads SGHRS; CDR2 reads YFSETQ. The CDR3 loop reads CASSFAGNTEAFF. The CDR3 bases are TGCGCCAGCAGCTTTGCAGGGAACACTGAAGCTTTCTTT. The complete variable domain, with remaining parts taken from reference TRBV5-1 and TRBJ1-1, reads KAGVTQTPRYLIKTRGQQVTLSCSPISGHRSVSWYQQTPGQGLQFLFEYFSETQRNKGNFPGRFSGRQFSNSRSEMNVSTLELGDSALYLCASSFAGNTEAFFGQGTRLTVV.

This clonotype has more than one count but fewer than ten. The chain links TRBV4-1 to TRBJ2-7; the D gene is possibly TRBD1 (6 bases). Germline loops: CDR1 MGHRA, CDR2 YSYEKL. The CDR3 is 16 amino acids. Trimming removed 3 bases from V and 6 bases from J, with 21 bases in between. The CDR3 DNA sequence: TGCGCCAGCAGCCACCCCTGGGCAGGGGTGAGTTCCGAGCAGTACTTC. Translating it yields CASSHPWAGVSSEQYF.

This clonotype has just a few counts. The gene calls are TRBV20-1 and TRBJ2-7, with D maybe TRBD2 (6 bases). This CDR3 is built from 15 residues. Germline V lookup: CDR1 DFQATT, CDR2 SNEGSKA (reference sequence). Trimming took off 0 bases at V and 2 bases at J, with 14 bases between the two ends. The CDR3 DNA follows: TGCAGTGCTAGAGATAACGGGAGTCCTGCCTACGAGCAGTACTTC. Translated, it gives CSARDNGSPAYEQYF.

V is TRBV4-3 and J is TRBJ1-4; no firm D call. Trimming removed 0 bases at V and 8 bases at J, with 16 bases between. The germline gives CDR1 LGHNA, CDR2 YSLEER. CDR3 length: 16 residues. CDR3: CASSQDSLRVREKLFF. The CDR3 nucleotides read TGCGCCAGCAGCCAAGATAGTCTTAGGGTGAGAGAAAAACTGTTTTTT.

Only a few counts were recorded for this clonotype. The rearrangement links TRBV12-3 or TRBV12-4 to TRBJ2-3; D is unresolved. This CDR3 contains 12 residues. V shed 10 bases and J shed 2 bases, with 10 bases lying between them. CDR3 loop: CATESITDTQYF. CDR3 bases: TGTGCCACCGAGAGTATCACAGATACGCAGTATTTT.

This clonotype occurred many times. The chain recombines TRBV5-1 with TRBJ2-2, with 7 bases lining up with TRBD1. In germline, CDR1 is SGHRS, CDR2 YFSETQ. V dropped 2 bases and J dropped 4; count of bases not matched to a gene: 5. The CDR3 is 15 residues long. CDR3 coding DNA: TGCGCCAGCAGCTTAAGACAGGGCCGCACCGGGGAGCTGTTTTTT. The encoded protein is CASSLRQGRTGELFF. The full variable domain, in which reference TRBV5-1 and TRBJ2-2 provide the parts outside the CDR3, is KAGVTQTPRYLIKTRGQQVTLSCSPISGHRSVSWYQQTPGQGLQFLFEYFSETQRNKGNFPGRFSGRQFSNSRSEMNVSTLELGDSALYLCASSLRQGRTGELFFGEGSRLTVL.

The chain links TRBV28 to TRBJ1-1, with a tentative D call TRBD1 (6 bases). The CDR3 length is 15 residues. Trimming shortened V by 6 bases and J by 2 bases, and 16 bases separated the two germline ends. CDR1 is MDHEN and CDR2 is SYDVKM in the germline V gene. CDR3: CASSWGGVSNTEAFF. The DNA of the CDR3 is TGTGCCAGCAGCTGGGGGGGCGTTTCTAACACTGAAGCTTTCTTT.